The next 17 T cell receptor beta chains were all read from a single sample in a study of blood T cells in healthy people across ages. A second PCR, run for roughly 7 to 11 cycles, used a sample-barcoded 5' primer plus a J-beta primer mix. TCRdb re-derived calls from the 5' RACE reads in MiXCR, one entry per CDR3 protein. The sample holds 800,000 to 950,000 distinct CDR3 sequences; 25% to 35% are singletons and the top ten take 9.5% to 13%. The same specimen was also included in a second study, on T cells of mothers and their children.

Input material: blood. Receptors were obtained from a middle-aged woman in good health.

This clonotype came up many times. The rearrangement joins TRBV5-1 to TRBJ2-1, with D maybe TRBD2 (5 bases). V lost 1 base and J 8 bases, leaving 13 bases between the germline ends. The CDR3 loop spans 14 amino acids. Germline V gene lookup returns CDR1 SGHRS and CDR2 YFSETQ. Here the CDR3 DNA reads TGCGCCAGCAGCTTGCAAGCGGTTCGGGATGAGCAGTTCTTC. The encoded protein is CASSLQAVRDEQFF.

This clonotype was found a few times. The rearrangement links TRBV5-5 to TRBJ2-5; TRBD2 matches at 7 bases. The J segment lost 1 base and the V segment lost 0 bases, leaving 9 bases of the junction unmatched. Germline CDR1 is SGHKS and CDR2 is YYEKEE (reference sequence). The CDR3 sequence is 17 residues long. CDR3 DNA sequence: TGTGCCAGCAGCTTGGGGACTAGTCTAGCCTTCCAAGAGACCCAGTACTTC. Encoded protein: CASSLGTSLAFQETQYF.

This clonotype came up many times. This rearrangement joins TRBV28 to TRBJ2-7, with unresolved D. The CDR3 consists of 13 residues. Trimming took off 4 bases at V and 3 bases at J, with 10 bases between the two ends. Germline lookup yields CDR1 MDHEN and CDR2 SYDVKM. The CDR3 protein is CASSYTVLYEQYF. CDR3 sequence (DNA): TGTGCCAGCAGTTACACAGTACTCTACGAGCAGTACTTC.

This clonotype appeared many times. J is TRBJ2-6 and V is TRBV4-3, with a weak D call TRBD2 (6 bases). Germline values: CDR1 LGHNA, CDR2 YSLEER. The CDR3 has 20 amino acids. Trimming removed 0 bases at V and 4 bases at J, with 22 bases between. Here the CDR3 reads CASSQDWRGLKGTGANVLTF. In DNA form, the CDR3 reads TGCGCCAGCAGCCAAGATTGGCGGGGACTCAAAGGGACCGGGGCCAACGTCCTGACTTTC.

This clonotype was recorded a few times. The chain joins TRBV9 to TRBJ1-2; TRBD1 matches at 9 bases. V shed 5 bases, J shed 2 bases, and the junction held 4 bases outside the gene matches. The CDR3 is 14 residues long. From germline, CDR1 is SGDLS and CDR2 YYNGEE. CDR3 DNA: TGTGCCAGCAGAGGGGACAGGGAGAACTATGGCTACACCTTC. Translated: CASRGDRENYGYTF.

The chain links TRBV20-1 to TRBJ2-7; D is unclear. This CDR3 is 14 amino acids long. CDR1 is DFQATT, CDR2 SNEGSKA, per germline (reference sequence). V dropped 6 bases and J dropped 5 bases, with 20 bases sitting between them. This CDR3 is CSASSAQAGHEQYF. The CDR3 bases are TGCAGTGCCTCCTCGGCGCAGGCTGGTCACGAGCAGTACTTC.

V and J are TRBV24-1 and TRBJ2-1; D gene ambiguous. The CDR3 covers 12 residues. V lost 4 bases, J lost 9 bases, and 9 bases lay in between. Germline CDR1 is KGHDR and CDR2 is SFDVKD. The CDR3 sequence is CATSDPSREQFF. In nucleotides, the CDR3 is TGTGCCACCAGTGACCCCTCTCGTGAGCAGTTCTTC.

This chain uses TRBV14 with TRBJ2-2; no definite D call. Trimming removed 4 bases from V and 2 bases from J, with 5 bases in between. The CDR3 covers 13 residues. CDR1 is SGHDN, CDR2 FVKESK, per germline. The CDR3 reads CASSRVNTGELFF. CDR3 bases: TGTGCCAGCAGCCGAGTCAACACCGGGGAGCTGTTTTTT.

This clonotype showed up just a few times. The chain joins TRBV29-1 to TRBJ1-1; no firm D call. CDR3 size: 12 residues. V gave up 6 bases and J gave up 11 bases, with 19 bases separating them. In germline, CDR1 is SQVTM, CDR2 ANQGSEA. CDR3 sequence reads: CSVLVGGIGAFF. CDR3 in DNA: TGCAGCGTCCTCGTCGGCGGGATAGGGGCTTTCTTT.

The J gene is TRBJ2-5, the V gene TRBV5-1, with TRBD2 matching 8 bases. Losses at the gene ends were 4 bases for V and 6 bases for J; bases not matched to a gene: 8. Germline assignment: CDR1 SGHRS and CDR2 YFSETQ. The CDR3 runs 14 residues. The CDR3 spells CASSARGGGKTQYF. The CDR3 DNA reads TGCGCCAGCAGCGCCCGGGGGGGCGGAAAGACCCAGTACTTC.

This clonotype was seen only a few times. V usage is TRBV4-1 and J usage is TRBJ1-2; tentatively, D is TRBD1 (5 bases). The germline V gene encodes CDR1 MGHRA and CDR2 YSYEKL. The length of the CDR3 is 14 residues. V was pared by 4 bases and J by 3 bases, with 12 bases between. DNA for the CDR3: TGCGCCAGCAGCCCCGTTGGAGGGGACTATGGCTACACCTTC. This codes for CASSPVGGDYGYTF.

CDR3: CATSRDTRGYYGYTF. CDR3 DNA sequence: TGTGCCACCAGCAGAGATACAAGGGGATACTATGGCTACACCTTC. The chain is built from TRBV15 and TRBJ1-2, with a weak D call TRBD1 (5 bases). Germline V gene lookup returns CDR1 LNHNV and CDR2 YYDKDF (reference sequence). With 0 bases removed from V and 3 bases from J, the gap between germline ends came to 11 bases. The CDR3 is made up of 15 amino acids.

A note on this clonotype: Germline and junction disagree at one end, which may indicate a read error. This chain links TRBV5-1 with TRBJ2-7, with TRBD1 matching over 7 bases. The CDR3 consists of 14 residues. In germline, CDR1 is SGHRS, CDR2 YFSETQ. The CDR3 DNA reads as TGCGCCGGCAGCCCCGGGACAGACTCCTACGAGCAGTACTTC. The encoded protein is CAGSPGTDSYEQYF.

This clonotype was seen just once. V usage is TRBV7-8 and J usage is TRBJ2-5, with D unclear. V was trimmed by 3 bases and J by 0 bases, leaving 11 bases between them. In germline, CDR1 is SGHVS, CDR2 FQNEAQ. The CDR3 is 15 amino acids. The CDR3 sequence: CASSLDRLNQETQYF. The CDR3 nucleotides are TGTGCCAGCAGCTTGGACCGTCTCAACCAAGAGACCCAGTACTTC.

A remark on this clonotype: A read error may explain this, as a much larger clone is one base away. The chain employs TRBV7-9 and TRBJ2-7; possible D gene TRBD2, 6 bases. The CDR3 is 15 amino acids. The germline CDR1 and CDR2 sequences are SEHNR and FQNEAQ (reference sequence). Trimming stripped 1 base from V and 5 bases from J, with 15 bases between. The CDR3 DNA sequence: TGTGCCAGCAGCTTAGATGCGGCGGGGCGCGACGAGCAGTACTTC. It is translated as CASSLDAAGRDEQYF.

Only a few counts were recorded for this clonotype. This sequence joins TRBV12-3 or TRBV12-4 and TRBJ2-1; D is ambiguous. TRBJ2-7 matches the DNA end more closely, so the J call is doubtful. This CDR3 is built from 13 residues. This chain's CDR3 is CASSFGSYNEQYF. For the CDR3, the DNA is TGTGCCAGCAGTTTTGGCTCCTACAATGAGCAGTACTTC.

The chain recombines TRBV7-6 with TRBJ1-2, with D possibly TRBD1 on 5 matching bases. The CDR3 is made up of 13 amino acids. Trimming stripped 5 bases from V and 6 bases from J, with 13 bases between. From germline, CDR1 is SGHVS and CDR2 FNYEAQ. In DNA, the CDR3 is TGTGCCAGCAGCCCGACAGACTTTAATGGCTACACCTTC. Translating gives CASSPTDFNGYTF.